These 11 T cell receptor beta chains originate from one sample sequenced in a study of blood T cell repertoires in COVID-19. Using immunoSEQ multiplex PCR, the repertoire was profiled, and TCRdb retains in-frame clones only, with some absent. The sample consists of tens of thousands of clones, 75% to 90% of them appearing once. Sequencing was carried out using peripheral blood. These receptors came from a woman aged 40 to 49 with acute or convalescent COVID-19.

The chain employs TRBV28 and TRBJ2-2, with TRBD1 as a possible D gene (5 bases). The CDR3 has 14 residues. Trimming cost V 2 bases and J 3 bases, with 7 bases left between them. Germline-derived CDR1 and CDR2 are MDHEN and SYDVKM. The CDR3 loop reads CASSLIGDTGELFF. The CDR3 DNA sequence: TGTGCCAGCAGTTTAATAGGGGACACCGGGGAGCTGTTTTTT.

The V and J genes are TRBV6-5 and TRBJ2-1, with D perhaps TRBD2 (5 bases). CDR1 is MNHEY and CDR2 is SVGAGI in the germline V gene. V was cut by 2 bases and J by 13 bases, with 12 bases left in between. The CDR3 loop spans 12 amino acids. CDR3 bases: TGTGCCAGCAGTTACCCGAACGGGAACCAGTTCTTC. It yields the protein CASSYPNGNQFF.

The chain recombines TRBV24-1 with TRBJ1-6, with TRBD1 as a possible D gene (6 bases). CDR1 and CDR2 (germline): KGHDR, SFDVKD. Between the trimmed V and J ends, which lost 2 bases and 7 bases, there was a span of 8 bases. The CDR3 consists of 14 residues. The CDR3 coding sequence is TGTGCCACCAGTGATTCAGGGGTAAATTCACCCCTCCACTTT. Its protein is CATSDSGVNSPLHF.

The V call is TRBV30, the J call TRBJ1-2; D might be TRBD1 (5 bases). Trimming pared 0 bases from V and 5 bases from J, leaving 10 bases between. CDR1 is GTSNPN and CDR2 is SVGIG in the germline V gene (reference sequence). This CDR3 is built from 13 residues. The CDR3 is CAWSVGDFYGYTF. The CDR3 DNA reads TGTGCCTGGAGTGTAGGGGATTTTTATGGCTACACCTTC.

V is TRBV7-9 and J is TRBJ2-1; TRBD1 is a possible D gene (5 bases). The CDR3 covers 14 residues. Germline CDR1 SEHNR, CDR2 FQNEAQ (reference sequence). V was trimmed by 2 bases and J by 9 bases, leaving 14 bases between them. The CDR3 sequence is CASSLFKTALEQFF. For the CDR3, the DNA is TGTGCCAGCAGCTTATTTAAGACAGCGCTTGAGCAGTTCTTC. Variable domain in full (rest from reference TRBV7-9 and TRBJ2-1): DTGVSQNPRHKITKRGQNVTFRCDPISEHNRLYWYRQTLGQGPEFLTYFQNEAQLEKSRLLSDRFSAERPKGSFSTLEIQRTEQGDSAMYLCASSLFKTALEQFFGPGTRLTVL.

In this sample, this clone turned up once. The gene calls are TRBV29-1 and TRBJ1-2; no clear D. Trimming pared 0 bases from V and 5 bases from J, leaving 10 bases between. This CDR3 comprises 13 residues. The germline V gene encodes CDR1 SQVTM and CDR2 ANQGSEA. The DNA for the CDR3 is TGCAGCGTTGAAGATCCGGTAGAGTATGGCTACACCTTC. Amino acids: CSVEDPVEYGYTF.

The rearrangement links TRBV3-1 (or the pseudogene TRBV3-2) to TRBJ2-2, with 11 bases that match TRBD2. J was trimmed by 1 base and V by 4 bases; bases with no gene match: 2. The CDR3 loop spans 16 amino acids. CDR1 is LGHDT and CDR2 is YNNKEL in the germline V gene (reference sequence). CDR3 loop: CASSRGTSGNTGELFF. Here the CDR3 DNA reads TGTGCCAGCAGCCGCGGGACTAGCGGGAACACCGGGGAGCTGTTTTTT.

The chain recombines TRBV6-1 with TRBJ2-3; TRBD2 matches at 9 bases. V lost 0 bases to trimming and J lost 2 bases; unmatched junction nucleotides: 6. From germline, CDR1 is MNHNS and CDR2 SASEGT. The CDR3 contains 17 residues. CDR3 bases: TGTGCCAGCAGTGAAGCGCTAGCGGGATCACCCACAGATACGCAGTATTTT. This sequence encodes CASSEALAGSPTDTQYF.

The V gene is TRBV28, the J gene TRBJ1-2; TRBD1 agrees at 7 bases. V was clipped by 6 bases and J by 6 bases; unmatched bases: 7. Germline CDR1 MDHEN, CDR2 SYDVKM. This CDR3 region has 13 residues. DNA of the CDR3: TGTGCCAGCAGACCGACAGGGAAAGATGGCTACACCTTC. Protein product: CASRPTGKDGYTF.

V usage is TRBV4-1 and J usage is TRBJ1-4; 8 nucleotides align to TRBD1. This CDR3 comprises 17 residues. V lost 1 base, J lost 7 bases, and 11 bases stayed unmatched. Germline V gives CDR1 MGHRA, CDR2 YSYEKL. The CDR3 loop is CASSQGARQGMGEKLFF. Here the CDR3 DNA reads TGCGCCAGCAGCCAAGGAGCCCGACAGGGGATGGGTGAAAAACTGTTTTTT.

The genes are TRBV7-2 and TRBJ1-2, with TRBD1 identical over 7 bases. The germline gives CDR1 SGHTA, CDR2 FQGNSA. This CDR3 is built from 14 residues. J gave up 5 bases and V 1 base, and 4 bases lay outside the gene matches. CDR3 sequence reads: CASSLDGQAYGYTF. The CDR3 DNA reads as TGTGCCAGCAGCTTAGATGGACAGGCTTATGGCTACACCTTC.